Below are 16 T cell receptor beta chains sequenced from a single sample in a study of response to subunit inactivated influenza vaccine. TCRdb independently ran MiXCR on the RT-PCR reads; one entry per CDR3 protein. The sample consists of 800,000 or so distinct CDR3 sequences, 21% of them appearing once. The sequences come from PBMCs from blood, collected 5 to 6 days after vaccination. The receptors here all came from a man aged 50-60 years who received an inactivated influenza vaccine.

The rearrangement uses TRBV4-2 and TRBJ2-7, with D unresolved. Germline lookup yields CDR1 LGHNA and CDR2 YNFKEQ. V lost 0 bases and J lost 5, with 14 bases in between. CDR3 length equals 15 residues. The CDR3 reads CASSQEGAKVHEQYF. In DNA form, the CDR3 reads TGTGCCAGCAGCCAAGAAGGTGCGAAGGTCCACGAGCAGTACTTC.

V gene TRBV7-9 combines with J gene TRBJ2-7, with D possibly TRBD1 on 5 matching bases. Trimming shortened V by 5 bases and J by 4 bases, and 15 bases separated the two germline ends. Germline CDR1 is SEHNR and CDR2 is FQNEAQ (reference sequence). The CDR3 is made up of 14 amino acids. The CDR3 DNA reads as TGTGCCAGCAGCCCTATACTCGACAGATACGAGCAGTACTTC. Residues: CASSPILDRYEQYF. The variable domain in full, completed from reference TRBV7-9 and TRBJ2-7, reads DTGVSQNPRHKITKRGQNVTFRCDPISEHNRLYWYRQTLGQGPEFLTYFQNEAQLEKSRLLSDRFSAERPKGSFSTLEIQRTEQGDSAMYLCASSPILDRYEQYFGPGTRLTVT.

In its sample, this clonotype was seen a few times. CDR3 residues: CSANRGIETQYF. The CDR3 coding sequence is TGCAGTGCTAATAGGGGCATTGAGACCCAGTACTTC. The J gene is TRBJ2-5, the V gene TRBV20-1; a possible D gene is TRBD1 (5 bases). V shed 4 bases and J shed 5 bases, with 11 bases lying between them. CDR1 is DFQATT, CDR2 SNEGSKA, per germline (reference sequence). There are 12 residues in the CDR3.

A few counts support this clonotype. The CDR3 bases are TGTGCCAGCACGAAGACAGCACTGACCTACGAGCAGTACTTC. Translation: CASTKTALTYEQYF. The chain uses TRBV28 and TRBJ2-7; possibly TRBD1 for D (5 bases). V was clipped by 7 bases and J by 2 bases, with 15 bases between them. Per germline, CDR1 MDHEN and CDR2 SYDVKM. The CDR3 runs 14 residues.

This chain joins TRBV12-3 or TRBV12-4 and TRBJ2-3; 10 bases align to TRBD1. Germline trimming cut 4 bases from V and 1 base from J; bases unmatched to any gene: 8. The CDR3 is 17 residues long. The CDR3 bases are TGTGCCAGCAGTTATCCGGGACAGGGGACCCGCACAGATACGCAGTATTTT. Translated: CASSYPGQGTRTDTQYF.

The sample holds a few counts of this clonotype. The chain carries TRBV11-1 and TRBJ2-7, with D possibly matching TRBD2 (7 bases). The CDR3 is made up of 15 amino acids. Germline loops: CDR1 SGHAT, CDR2 FQDESV (reference sequence). V was pared by 1 base and J by 4 bases, with 14 bases between. As DNA, the CDR3 is TGTGCCAGCAGCTTAGACCGGGGGGCCTGGTACGAGCAGTACTTC. It is translated as CASSLDRGAWYEQYF.

The chain has TRBV2 and TRBJ2-7; 8 bases fit TRBD1. Germline CDR1 reads SNHLY; CDR2 reads FYNNEI. This CDR3 is built from 19 residues. With V trimmed by 6 bases and J by 9 bases, 28 bases remained unmatched. The CDR3 coding sequence is TGTGCCAGCAGGGGCCCTCAGGGGGCGCTAGGGTCGGGGCCTCGGGTGCAGTACTTC. The encoded protein is CASRGPQGALGSGPRVQYF.

The sample holds a few counts of this clonotype. V gene TRBV4-3 combines with J gene TRBJ2-7; no firm D call. CDR1 LGHNA and CDR2 YSLEER come from the germline V gene. Trimming stripped 0 bases from V and 0 bases from J, with 6 bases between. The CDR3 consists of 14 residues. The CDR3 nucleotides read TGCGCCAGCAGCCAAGATGTCAGCTCCTACGAGCAGTACTTC. Encoded protein: CASSQDVSSYEQYF.

The CDR3 DNA follows: TGCGCCAGCAGCCAAGATTGGGCGGGGAATGAGCAGTTCTTC. This codes for CASSQDWAGNEQFF. The chain has TRBV4-3 and TRBJ2-1, with D possibly being TRBD2 (6 bases). This CDR3 has 14 amino acids. Germline values: CDR1 LGHNA, CDR2 YSLEER. V was clipped by 0 bases and J by 7 bases, with 10 bases between them.

This clonotype was recorded a few times. The chain has TRBV7-9 and TRBJ2-7; tentatively, D is TRBD1 (5 bases). Germline V gene data show CDR1 as SEHNR and CDR2 as FQNEAQ (reference sequence). The CDR3 is 14 residues long. Trimming removed 1 base from V and 2 bases from J, with 9 bases in between. This CDR3 reads CASSLGQHPYEQYF. CDR3 nucleotide sequence: TGTGCCAGCAGCTTAGGACAGCACCCCTACGAGCAGTACTTC.

This clonotype came up a few times. This chain uses TRBV29-1 with TRBJ1-1; D unresolved. Trimming took 5 bases from V and 2 from J, leaving 12 bases between them. This CDR3 is 13 amino acids long. Germline-derived CDR1 and CDR2 are SQVTM and ANQGSEA. The CDR3 DNA follows: TGCAGCGTTCGGAGGGCAATAAACACTGAAGCTTTCTTT. This sequence encodes CSVRRAINTEAFF.

The V and J genes are TRBV24-1 and TRBJ2-1, with a tentative D call TRBD2 (6 bases). This CDR3 region has 16 residues. The germline V and J ends were trimmed by 6 bases and 5 bases, with 19 bases remaining between them. CDR1 is KGHDR, CDR2 SFDVKD, per germline. The chain's CDR3 is CATSTSGWGTNNEQFF. In nucleotides, the CDR3 is TGTGCCACCAGTACCAGCGGGTGGGGGACGAACAATGAGCAGTTCTTC.

This sequence joins TRBV20-1 and TRBJ2-2; TRBD1 matches at 7 bases. Germline CDR1 DFQATT, CDR2 SNEGSKA (reference sequence). The junction had 7 bases not matched to a gene; V was cut back by 6 bases and J by 0 bases. The CDR3 runs to 15 residues. This CDR3 is CSANRQGSNTGELFF. The CDR3 DNA is TGCAGTGCAAACCGACAGGGATCGAACACCGGGGAGCTGTTTTTT.

This chain connects TRBV11-2 to TRBJ2-7, with 10 bases lining up with TRBD1. The CDR3 is made up of 15 amino acids. The trim removed 1 base at V and 3 bases at J, leaving 3 bases unmatched. Germline CDR1 is SGHAT and CDR2 is FQNNGV. CDR3 sequence (DNA): TGTGCCAGCAGCTTAGGACAGGGGGCCTTCTACGAGCAGTACTTC. Translating gives CASSLGQGAFYEQYF.

This clonotype has only a few counts. This chain connects TRBV6-5 to TRBJ2-7, with D perhaps TRBD1 or TRBD2 (5 bases each). The germline V gene encodes CDR1 MNHEY and CDR2 SVGAGI. V was pared by 2 bases and J by 6 bases, with 14 bases between. The CDR3 contains 14 residues. Here the CDR3 reads CASSYTRGRGEQYF. CDR3 nucleotide sequence: TGTGCCAGCAGTTACACTAGGGGCCGGGGCGAGCAGTACTTC.

Only a few counts were recorded for this clonotype. The chain combines TRBV28 with TRBJ2-5; D might be TRBD2 (5 bases). V lost 5 bases and J 5 bases, leaving 9 bases between the germline ends. The CDR3 runs 12 residues. Per germline, CDR1 MDHEN and CDR2 SYDVKM. CDR3 amino acids: CASSREFETQYF. Here the CDR3 DNA reads TGTGCCAGCAGTCGGGAATTCGAGACCCAGTACTTC.